The clone carrying this T cell receptor (beta chain) appeared once. The antigen remains undetermined. The data were taken from a study of neurological immune-mediated disorders. Study-level points and caveats: The absence of any CDR3 amino acid sequence shared by expanded clones across subjects suggests that repertoires were private in all groups.

From the 5' RACE reads, TCRdb called clonotypes with MiXCR, one entry per CDR3 protein. The table includes around 56,000 distinct CDR3 sequences, around 24% detected once. Stated time point: technical triplicate 2. The CDR3 length is 14 residues. The germline V gene encodes CDR1 DFQATT and CDR2 SNEGSKA (reference sequence). Sequenced material: PBMCs. V usage is TRBV20-1 and J usage is TRBJ2-5, with D uncertain. This sequence originates from a man in his 60s with HTLV-1-associated myelopathy (HAM/TSP). The CDR3 is CSKLGLFGQETQYF. The DNA for the CDR3 is TGCAGCAAACTGGGTCTTTTTGGGCAAGAGACCCAGTACTTC.